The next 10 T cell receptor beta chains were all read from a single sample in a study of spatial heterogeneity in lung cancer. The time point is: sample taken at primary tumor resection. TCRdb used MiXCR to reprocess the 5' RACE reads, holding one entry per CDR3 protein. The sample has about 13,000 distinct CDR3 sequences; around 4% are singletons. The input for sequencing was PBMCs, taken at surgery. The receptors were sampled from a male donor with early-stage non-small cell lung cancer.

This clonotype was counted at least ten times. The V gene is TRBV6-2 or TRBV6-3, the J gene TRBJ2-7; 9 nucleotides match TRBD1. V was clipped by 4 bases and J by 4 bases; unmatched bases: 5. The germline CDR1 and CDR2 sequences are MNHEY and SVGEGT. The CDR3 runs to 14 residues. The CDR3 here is CASSSQGQGYEQYF. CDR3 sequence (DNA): TGTGCCAGCAGTTCCCAGGGACAGGGTTACGAGCAGTACTTC.

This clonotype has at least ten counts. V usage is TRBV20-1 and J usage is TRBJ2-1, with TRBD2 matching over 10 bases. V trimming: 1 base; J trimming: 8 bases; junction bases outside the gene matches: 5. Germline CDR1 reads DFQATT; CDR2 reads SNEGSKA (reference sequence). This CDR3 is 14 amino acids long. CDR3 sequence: CSARATSGFDEQFF. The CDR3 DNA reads TGCAGTGCTAGAGCGACTAGCGGGTTTGATGAGCAGTTCTTC.

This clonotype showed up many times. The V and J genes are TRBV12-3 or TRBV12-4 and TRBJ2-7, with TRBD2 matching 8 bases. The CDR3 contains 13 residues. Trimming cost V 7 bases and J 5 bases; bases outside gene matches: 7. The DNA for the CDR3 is TGTGCCAGCACCTCCCACGGGGGGGACGAGCAGTACTTC. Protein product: CASTSHGGDEQYF.

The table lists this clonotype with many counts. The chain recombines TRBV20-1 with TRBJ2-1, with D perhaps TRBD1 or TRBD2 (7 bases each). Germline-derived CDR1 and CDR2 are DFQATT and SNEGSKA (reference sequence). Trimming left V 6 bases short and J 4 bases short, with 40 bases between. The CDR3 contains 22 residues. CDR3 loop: CSAHGQAPAKGLLAGEYNEQFF. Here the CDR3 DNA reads TGCAGTGCGCACGGACAGGCCCCGGCAAAAGGGCTTCTTGCGGGAGAGTACAATGAGCAGTTCTTC.

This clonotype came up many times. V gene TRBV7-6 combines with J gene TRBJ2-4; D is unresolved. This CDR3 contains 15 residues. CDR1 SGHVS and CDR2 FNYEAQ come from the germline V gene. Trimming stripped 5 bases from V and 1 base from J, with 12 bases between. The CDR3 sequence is CASSPSRVAKNIQYF. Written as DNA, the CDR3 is TGTGCCAGCAGCCCCAGTAGGGTGGCCAAAAACATTCAGTACTTC.

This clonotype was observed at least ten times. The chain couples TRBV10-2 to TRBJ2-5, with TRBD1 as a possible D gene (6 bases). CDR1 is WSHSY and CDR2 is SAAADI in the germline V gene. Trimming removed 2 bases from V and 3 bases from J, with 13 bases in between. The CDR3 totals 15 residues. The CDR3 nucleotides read TGCGCCAGCAGTGAGCTTGGGGGCGACGAAGAGACCCAGTACTTC. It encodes CASSELGGDEETQYF.

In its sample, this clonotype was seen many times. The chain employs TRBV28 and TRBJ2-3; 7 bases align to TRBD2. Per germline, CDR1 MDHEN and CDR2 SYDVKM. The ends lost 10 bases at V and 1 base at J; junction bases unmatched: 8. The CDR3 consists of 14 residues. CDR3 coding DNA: TGTGCCACCCTAGGACTAGAGGGCACAGATACGCAGTATTTT. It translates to CATLGLEGTDTQYF.

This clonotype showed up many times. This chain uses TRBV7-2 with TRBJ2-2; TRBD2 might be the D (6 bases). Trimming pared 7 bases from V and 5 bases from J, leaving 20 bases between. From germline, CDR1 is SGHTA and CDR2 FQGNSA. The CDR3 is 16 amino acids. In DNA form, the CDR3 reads TGTGCCAGCACCCAGCCACGGGGGACGGGTACCGGGGAGCTGTTTTTT. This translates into CASTQPRGTGTGELFF.

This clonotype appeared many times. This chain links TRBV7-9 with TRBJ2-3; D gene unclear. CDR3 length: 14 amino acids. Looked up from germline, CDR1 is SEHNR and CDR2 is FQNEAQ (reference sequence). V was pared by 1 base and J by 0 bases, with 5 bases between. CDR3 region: CASSLGTSTDTQYF. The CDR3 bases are TGTGCCAGCAGCTTAGGCACTAGCACAGATACGCAGTATTTT. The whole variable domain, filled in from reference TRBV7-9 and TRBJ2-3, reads DTGVSQNPRHKITKRGQNVTFRCDPISEHNRLYWYRQTLGQGPEFLTYFQNEAQLEKSRLLSDRFSAERPKGSFSTLEIQRTEQGDSAMYLCASSLGTSTDTQYFGPGTRLTVL.

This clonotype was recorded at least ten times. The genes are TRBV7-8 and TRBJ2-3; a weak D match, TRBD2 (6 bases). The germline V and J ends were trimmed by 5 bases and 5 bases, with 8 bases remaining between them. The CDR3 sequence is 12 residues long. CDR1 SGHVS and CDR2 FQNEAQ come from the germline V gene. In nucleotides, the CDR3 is TGTGCCAGCAGCCCGGGACTAGATACGCAGTATTTT. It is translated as CASSPGLDTQYF.